The 14 T cell receptor beta chains below were found in one sample sequenced in a study of vaccination and CD4 T cells after COVID-19. The treatment here: approximately nine-day PBMC culture with coronavirus spike peptide pools or control peptides (ViraFEST assay). Collection of the unexposed donor's CD4+ T cells took place before the COVID-19 pandemic (2011-2018). With the Oncomine TCR Beta short-read assay, DNA from cultured CD4+ T cells was sequenced. TCRdb analysed the PCR reads with MiXCR anew, one entry per CDR3 protein. The sample has roughly 8,000 distinct CDR3 sequences; about 50% are singletons. No antigen has been identified for these receptors. Sequencing was done on a sample of CD4+ T cells from blood, cultured in vitro. These receptors all come from a human donor in good health.

This clonotype has only a few counts. The chain has TRBV27 and TRBJ1-1, with D unresolved. The CDR3 has 13 amino acids. Per germline, CDR1 MNHEY and CDR2 SMNVEV (reference sequence). V shed 2 bases and J shed 2 bases, with 6 bases lying between them. In DNA, the CDR3 is TGTGCCAGCAGTTTACGGGAAAACACTGAAGCTTTCTTT. This translates into CASSLRENTEAFF.

The gene calls are TRBV6-1 and TRBJ1-1, with 8 bases identical to TRBD1. CDR3 size: 11 residues. Per germline, CDR1 MNHNS and CDR2 SASEGT. Trimming at V came to 10 bases and at J to 3 bases, leaving 1 base not matched to a gene. CDR3 sequence: CATGGYTEAFF. CDR3 bases: TGTGCCACAGGGGGCTACACTGAAGCTTTCTTT.

The gene calls are TRBV5-4 and TRBJ2-7; 7 bases fit TRBD1. CDR1 is SGHNT, CDR2 YYREEE, per germline (reference sequence). V lost 4 bases and J lost 3; bases outside the gene matches: 7. This CDR3 contains 14 residues. The CDR3 reads CASSTGTDGYEQYF. DNA for the CDR3: TGTGCCAGCAGCACCGGGACAGATGGCTACGAGCAGTACTTC. Combining the CDR3 with reference TRBV5-4 and TRBJ2-7 gives the whole variable domain ETGVTQSPTHLIKTRGQQVTLRCSSQSGHNTVSWYQQALGQGPQFIFQYYREEENGRGNFPPRFSGLQFPNYSSELNVNALELDDSALYLCASSTGTDGYEQYFGPGTRLTVT.

The chain has TRBV19 and TRBJ1-1; tentatively, D is TRBD1 (5 bases). CDR3 length: 13 residues. Per the germline V gene, CDR1 is LNHDA and CDR2 is SQIVND (reference sequence). Trimming removed 6 bases from V and 5 bases from J, with 13 bases in between. The CDR3 reads CASSSLGATEAFF. The CDR3 DNA reads TGTGCCAGTAGCTCCCTAGGGGCTACTGAAGCTTTCTTT.

The chain combines TRBV19 with TRBJ1-1, with TRBD1 identical over 9 bases. V gave up 3 bases and J gave up 7 bases; unmatched junction bases: 9. This CDR3 has 15 residues. CDR1 is LNHDA and CDR2 is SQIVND in the germline V gene (reference sequence). CDR3 amino acids: CASSIKGQGFGEAFF. Written as DNA, the CDR3 is TGTGCCAGTAGTATTAAGGGACAGGGTTTCGGTGAAGCTTTCTTT.

The chain is built from TRBV7-9 and TRBJ1-2, with D hard to call. CDR1 is SEHNR and CDR2 is FQNEAQ in the germline V gene (reference sequence). The CDR3 length is 15 residues. V dropped 5 bases and J dropped 2 bases, with 15 bases sitting between them. The chain's CDR3 is CASSLEGLPNYGYTF. For the CDR3, the DNA is TGTGCCAGCAGCCTTGAGGGCCTTCCAAACTATGGCTACACCTTC.

In this sample, this clonotype turned up a few times. The J gene is TRBJ1-2, the V gene TRBV7-4; D remains unclear. Per germline, CDR1 SGHVT and CDR2 SQSDAQ. The CDR3 is 12 residues long. The V gene lost 10 bases and the J gene lost 4 bases, with 13 bases spanning the gap. The CDR3 protein is CATRLTSYGYTF. The CDR3 nucleotides read TGTGCCACTAGGCTTACTAGCTATGGCTACACCTTC. The entire variable domain, with the rest obtained from reference TRBV7-4 and TRBJ1-2, is as follows: GAGVSQSPRYKVAKRGRDVALRCDSISGHVTLYWYRQTLGQGSEVLTYSQSDAQRDKSGRPSGRFSAERPERSVSTLKIQRTEQGDSAVYLCATRLTSYGYTFGSGTRLTVV.

The rearrangement links TRBV27 to TRBJ1-2, with a tentative D call TRBD1 (6 bases). Germline-derived CDR1 and CDR2 are MNHEY and SMNVEV (reference sequence). Trimming took 5 bases from V and 3 from J, leaving 16 bases between them. This CDR3 spans 15 amino acids. The CDR3 protein is CASSLAQGLYYGYTF. The CDR3 DNA is TGTGCCAGCAGTCTGGCGCAGGGGTTGTACTATGGCTACACCTTC.

This chain links TRBV27 with TRBJ1-6; D may be TRBD1 (5 bases). This CDR3 has 15 amino acids. The ends were cut back, 2 bases at V and 8 bases at J, with 13 bases in the middle. CDR1 and CDR2 (germline): MNHEY, SMNVEV (reference sequence). The CDR3 nucleotides read TGTGCCAGCAGTTTAATTGGGGCTGGGCATTCACCCCTCCACTTT. Residues: CASSLIGAGHSPLHF.

The chain recombines TRBV7-2 with TRBJ1-1; 11 bases are shared with TRBD1. V was clipped by 8 bases and J by 1 base; unmatched bases: 3. The V gene's germline CDR1 is SGHTA and CDR2 FQGNSA. The length of the CDR3 is 14 residues. The CDR3 sequence is CASGQGAENTEAFF. CDR3 nucleotide sequence: TGTGCCAGCGGACAGGGGGCTGAGAACACTGAAGCTTTCTTT. Looking up the rest from reference TRBV7-2 and TRBJ1-1 gives the full variable domain: GAGVSQSPSNKVTEKGKDVELRCDPISGHTALYWYRQSLGQGLEFLIYFQGNSAPDKSGLPSDRFSAERTGGSVSTLTIQRTQQEDSAVYLCASGQGAENTEAFFGQGTRLTVV.

This clonotype was counted between two and nine times. This chain connects TRBV20-1 to TRBJ1-1; no firm D call. The ends were cut back, 3 bases at V and 0 bases at J, with 2 bases in the middle. Germline V gene sequence: CDR1 DFQATT, CDR2 SNEGSKA (reference sequence). The CDR3 is 11 residues long. CDR3 DNA sequence: TGCAGTGCTAGTATGAACACTGAAGCTTTCTTT. This sequence encodes CSASMNTEAFF.

The genes are TRBV4-2 and TRBJ1-3; D not resolved. Trimming removed 4 bases at V and 0 bases at J, with 16 bases between. This CDR3 is built from 17 residues. CDR1 LGHNA and CDR2 YNFKEQ come from the germline V gene. The CDR3 sequence: CASSPSPRVSSGNTIYF. In DNA form, the CDR3 reads TGTGCCAGCAGCCCCTCACCGCGGGTAAGCTCTGGAAACACCATATATTTT.

The rearrangement links TRBV6-1 to TRBJ1-2, with a possible D match to TRBD1 (5 bases). This CDR3 has 13 residues. CDR1 and CDR2 from the germline V gene are MNHNS and SASEGT. V lost 11 bases and J 4 bases, leaving 17 bases between the germline ends. The CDR3 protein is CASRGEAIYGYTF. CDR3 nucleotide sequence: TGTGCCTCGCGGGGGGAAGCCATCTATGGCTACACCTTC.

This clonotype has a handful of counts. The V and J genes are TRBV2 and TRBJ1-5; no clear D. Germline assignment: CDR1 SNHLY and CDR2 FYNNEI. The CDR3 is made up of 16 amino acids. The V gene lost 1 base and the J gene lost 0 bases, with 10 bases spanning the gap. The CDR3 is CASSEESVYSNQPQHF. The CDR3 DNA reads TGTGCCAGCAGTGAAGAATCAGTTTATAGCAATCAGCCCCAGCATTTT.